This T cell receptor (beta chain) was identified in a study of regulatory T cells in long-lasting Graves disease. At the level of the study: Persistent Graves' disease denoted over 5 years of antithyroid drugs plus positive TSH receptor antibodies.

V dropped 9 bases and J dropped 6; count of bases not matched to a gene: 18. The CDR3 is made up of 16 amino acids. Time point: persistent/refractory GD, antithyroid drugs over 5 years with positive TRAb. Making the TCR library involved RNA that had been extracted from PBMCs. Patients all came to the study from an endocrinology department in Xi'an, China. This clonotype was detected ten times or more. Its antigen is unidentified. Overall study results and limits: Rather than thyroid tissue, only peripheral blood underwent study.

TCR beta libraries were built with iRepertoire HTBI primers and Arm-PCR of CDR3 regions. TCRdb ran MiXCR on the multiplex PCR reads and lists one entry per CDR3 protein. The sample has roughly 400,000 distinct CDR3 sequences; around a fifth are singletons. The material sequenced was peripheral blood mononuclear cells (PBMCs), taken when the disease was refractory, from a patient treated with antithyroid drugs. The receptor's source is a female donor with Graves disease. The V and J genes are TRBV12-3 or TRBV12-4 and TRBJ2-7; 9 bases are a match to TRBD2. The CDR3: CASFSPVAGEGGEQYF. The CDR3 DNA follows: TGTGCCAGTTTCTCCCCCGTAGCGGGAGAAGGGGGCGAGCAGTACTTC.